Detailed here is one T cell receptor (beta chain). Its antigen is unidentified. The sample is drawn from a study of CD8 T cells in Susac syndrome. Study outcomes and limitations: Only a relatively small number of individuals were included in the TCR sequencing and HLA analysis.

Random hexamers primed reverse transcription of about 0.5 to 1 ug RNA. TCR beta CDR3 was amplified by immunoSEQ multiplex PCR. This amplification extended across 54 Vbeta and 13 Jbeta segments. A single record per CDR3 protein comes from TCRdb applying MiXCR to the immunoSEQ multiplex PCR reads. The table lists hundreds of thousands of distinct CDR3 sequences, around 83% of them singletons. Germline V gives CDR1 MDHEN, CDR2 SYDVKM. This CDR3 region has 19 residues. V lost 4 bases and J lost 7; bases outside the gene matches: 23. Bulk CD8+ and CD4+ cells came from magnetic negative isolation; CD8+ TEMRA by FACS.

This receptor was taken from a human donor with multiple sclerosis. The chain has TRBV28 and TRBJ2-7; TRBD1 matches 9 bases. The sample comprised CD8+ T cells from PBMCs. CDR3 protein: CASSYGRTGERPRDGEQYF. The CDR3 DNA sequence: TGTGCCAGCAGTTATGGGCGGACAGGGGAAAGGCCAAGGGACGGGGAGCAGTACTTC. Based on the CDR3 plus reference TRBV28 and TRBJ2-7, the full variable domain is DVKVTQSSRYLVKRTGEKVFLECVQDMDHENMFWYRQDPGLGLRLIYFSYDVKMKEKGDIPEGYSVSREKKERFSLILESASTNQTSMYLCASSYGRTGERPRDGEQYFGPGTRLTVT.